This T cell receptor (beta chain) appears in the sequencing data of a study of T cells after yellow fever vaccination (dated by TCRdb to between 2018 and 2020). Some background on the complete study: The SMART-Seq v4 Ultra Low Input RNA kit was used to prepare libraries from fractions with low cell numbers. To track T-cell clones before and after primary and booster YFV17D yellow fever vaccination, bulk TCR alpha and beta repertoires were sequenced longitudinally. The cohort comprised two healthy male donors, one aged 18 to 30 and one aged 30 to 40 years. Blood was collected at multiple timepoints before and after primary and secondary immunization, and bulk PBMC replicates and cell subsets were isolated. Overall study results and their limits: Because the study included only a couple of donors, the extent to which the findings can be generalized is limited. FACS-sorted repertoires could contain abundant contaminating clonotypes from the bulk population, so computational filtering was required. Most clones expanded after primary vaccination (almost 98% of CD4 and roughly 90% of CD8) were re-detected after the booster, suggesting that broad memory maintenance occurred. A small share of clonotypes occurred in both CD4 and CD8 compartments, likely arising from convergent recombination. Compared with the primary T-cell response, the secondary T-cell response was weaker but faster, peaking on day 5 rather than day 15.

According to the study, the label for this sample's treatment or condition signals: live attenuated yellow fever vaccine strain. A standard Ficoll-Paque protocol was used to isolate PBMCs from peripheral blood. Epitope-specific CD8 T cells were sorted with a dextramer loaded with the yellow fever NS4B epitope peptide, together with anti-CD3 and anti-CD8 staining. RNA was extracted with TriZol from bulk PBMCs, CD4 and CD8 fractions, and dextramer-positive and dextramer-negative fractions. Comments on this clonotype: No clone much larger than this one lies a single base away; base qualities are absent.

TCR cDNA was synthesized by 5'RACE template switching, through which a universal primer site and unique molecular identifiers were introduced. Priming for cDNA synthesis came from both the TCR alpha and TCR beta constant segments. Libraries were amplified in two PCR steps, with sample barcodes and sequencing adapters added in the second step. Sequencing of the libraries was done on either Illumina HiSeq 2500 (2x100 bp) or NovaSeq (2x150 bp). As for the original processing: Reads were demultiplexed and collapsed into UMI consensus sequences with MIGEC, and V(D)J alignment was performed with MiXCR. Clonotypes responding to the vaccine were identified with edgeR on replicate PBMC samples, with the criteria of FDR below 0.01 and a log2 fold change above 5 up to day 15. Bulk clonotypes were assigned CD4 or CD8 identity according to which sequenced CD4 or CD8 repertoire held them at higher abundance. A clonotype counted as NS4B-specific if enriched at least 10-fold in dextramer-positive versus dextramer-negative fractions, with CD4-biased clonotypes left out. Starting from the raw public reads, TCRdb applied fastp trimming at Q25, assembled clones with MiXCR and retained in-frame beta chains. Each record represents a unique CDR3 protein, reported with the most common genes and DNA among its rows. The V and J calls reflect TCRdb's pipeline rather than the authors' work. This sample holds roughly 48,000 distinct CDR3 sequences; 6.6% were observed only once. The top ten clones comprise around 24% of the sample.

The V end loses 5 bases and the J end loses 5 bases, and a stretch of 13 bases separates them. The germline V gene (reference sequence) provides CDR1 SGHNT and CDR2 YYREEE. Reading from cysteine to phenylalanine, the CDR3 counts 13 amino acids. The retained sequence is limited to the CDR3, 39 bases, with the frame set at the first base. This receptor chain uses TRBV5-4 and TRBJ2-5, with TRBD2 as a weak D call on 6 bases. The TCR originated in a man aged 18 to 30 who received the YFV17D yellow fever vaccine. Source: CD8+ T cells not binding an NS4B(214-222) dextramer, sorted from PBMCs, taken about 41 days after the first yellow fever vaccination. Read against the paper, the sample's cell subset or site label means: NS4B epitope dextramer-negative CD8 T cells. CDR3 region: CASSFRGVETQYF. The nucleotide sequence reads as follows: TGTGCCAGCAGTTTTCGCGGGGTGGAGACCCAGTACTTC.